This T cell receptor beta chain was identified in a study of cytomegalovirus exposure and HLA in healthy donors. The study, taken as a whole, reports: When a later analysis compared HLA-associated TCR beta chains with equally common others, the HLA-associated chains turned out to be more clonally expanded and to have lower generation probabilities.

As regards this clone: The target antigen is unknown.

PCR used 60 Vbeta primers and 13 Jbeta primers. Produced via immunoSEQ multiplex PCR; TCRdb's table is partial and in-frame only. The sample holds approximately 100,000 clones, 71% seen once. The sequence was obtained from a female donor in good health and CMV-seronegative. Sequenced material: PBMCs.

CDR3 loop: CASTEGGTGELFF. As DNA, the CDR3 is TGTGCCAGCACCGAGGGCGGCACCGGGGAGCTGTTTTTT. The chain links TRBV13 to TRBJ2-2, with D perhaps matching TRBD2 (5 bases). This CDR3 region has 13 residues. Germline lookup yields CDR1 PRHDT and CDR2 FYEKMQ (reference sequence). The V and J ends lost 7 bases and 4 bases respectively, with 10 bases between them.